Shown below are 19 T cell receptor beta chains from a single sample sequenced in a study of blood T cell repertoires in COVID-19. This table comes from immunoSEQ multiplex PCR, and its TCRdb copy is limited to in-frame clones, with some not included. Of fewer than 200,000 clones in the sample, around 90% were seen once. The specimen was peripheral blood. Receptors were obtained from a woman aged 80 or older with COVID-19, enrolled during active disease.

The chain recombines TRBV6-5 with TRBJ1-2; perhaps TRBD1 as D (6 bases). The length of the CDR3 is 14 residues. Trimming cost V 6 bases and J 10 bases, with 21 bases left between them. CDR1 and CDR2 from the germline V gene are MNHEY and SVGAGI. In DNA, the CDR3 is TGTGCCAGCAGCCCCACAATACAGGGCCGGGACTACACCTTC. Protein: CASSPTIQGRDYTF.

This clone was found a few times. The chain is built from TRBV28 and TRBJ1-2, with TRBD1 matching 10 bases. CDR3 length: 16 residues. After removal of 5 bases from V and 5 bases from J, the junction contained 11 bases not matched to a gene. CDR1 and CDR2 from the germline V gene are MDHEN and SYDVKM. This chain's CDR3 is CASSLGPGQGRYGYTF. The CDR3 bases are TGTGCCAGCAGTCTGGGACCGGGACAGGGGCGGTATGGCTACACCTTC.

V gene TRBV4-1 combines with J gene TRBJ2-1; 11 bases line up with TRBD2. The CDR3 contains 16 residues. Germline V lookup: CDR1 MGHRA, CDR2 YSYEKL. V was clipped by 0 bases and J by 7 bases; unmatched bases: 5. Here the CDR3 reads CASSQELAGVGNEQFF. In nucleotides, the CDR3 is TGCGCCAGCAGCCAAGAACTAGCGGGAGTGGGGAATGAGCAGTTCTTC.

This clone was seen a single time. The chain uses TRBV2 and TRBJ1-2; no reliable D call. Trimming left V 4 bases short and J 0 bases short, with 3 bases between. Germline V gene sequence: CDR1 SNHLY, CDR2 FYNNEI. The length of the CDR3 is 12 residues. The DNA for the CDR3 is TGTGCCAGCAGTGTTACTAACTATGGCTACACCTTC. This codes for CASSVTNYGYTF.

The V and J genes are TRBV6-2 or TRBV6-3 and TRBJ2-3, with D unclear. Between the trimmed V and J ends, which lost 6 bases and 0 bases, there was a span of 10 bases. This CDR3 region has 14 residues. Looked up from germline, CDR1 is MNHEY and CDR2 is SVGEGT. The CDR3 is CASSPTLSTDTQYF. The CDR3, as DNA: TGTGCCAGCAGCCCGACTTTAAGCACAGATACGCAGTATTTT.

DNA for the CDR3: TGTGCCAGCAGTCCAAGCGGAAGCTCCTACGAGCAGTACTTC. It encodes CASSPSGSSYEQYF. V usage is TRBV27 and J usage is TRBJ2-7, with D maybe TRBD2 (5 bases). This CDR3 is built from 14 residues. Trimming stripped 5 bases from V and 0 bases from J, with 11 bases between. Germline-derived CDR1 and CDR2 are MNHEY and SMNVEV (reference sequence).

The chain links TRBV6-5 to TRBJ2-3, with 7 nucleotides matching TRBD2. V lost 4 bases to trimming and J lost 0 bases; unmatched junction nucleotides: 4. The CDR3 is 15 amino acids. Per germline, CDR1 MNHEY and CDR2 SVGAGI. The CDR3 DNA is TGTGCCAGCAGTTTAGCGGGCTTTAGCACAGATACGCAGTATTTT. Translating it yields CASSLAGFSTDTQYF.

The genes are TRBV18 and TRBJ2-5, with D uncertain. CDR1 and CDR2 from the germline V gene are KGHSH and LQKENI. Between the trimmed V and J ends, which lost 4 bases and 3 bases, there was a span of 9 bases. This CDR3 has 13 amino acids. The CDR3 DNA sequence: TGTGCCAGCTCACAGGAGACTGAAGAGACCCAGTACTTC. This sequence encodes CASSQETEETQYF.

This rearrangement joins TRBV3-1 (or the pseudogene TRBV3-2) to TRBJ1-5; TRBD1 matches 7 bases. V shed 0 bases, J shed 5 bases, and the junction held 10 bases outside the gene matches. The CDR3 covers 17 residues. Germline V gene data show CDR1 as LGHDT and CDR2 as YNNKEL (reference sequence). The CDR3 loop reads CASSQDQGGPPYQPQHF. DNA of the CDR3: TGTGCCAGCAGCCAAGATCAGGGGGGCCCCCCCTATCAGCCCCAGCATTTT.

This clone was detected a few times. The CDR3 bases are TGTGCCAGTAGTCGGACAGGGCTGAACACTGAAGCTTTCTTT. This encodes CASSRTGLNTEAFF. This chain links TRBV19 with TRBJ1-1, with 8 nucleotides matching TRBD1. J was trimmed by 0 bases and V by 5 bases; bases with no gene match: 2. The length of the CDR3 is 14 residues. Per germline, CDR1 LNHDA and CDR2 SQIVND (reference sequence).

This clone was counted a few times. The chain couples TRBV28 to TRBJ2-7, with D possibly TRBD2 on 5 matching bases. V gave up 5 bases and J gave up 3 bases, with 11 bases separating them. The CDR3 loop spans 13 amino acids. Germline loops: CDR1 MDHEN, CDR2 SYDVKM. The CDR3 loop reads CASSLLRDYEQYF. In DNA, the CDR3 is TGTGCCAGCAGTCTCCTCCGGGACTACGAGCAGTACTTC.

The chain is built from TRBV27 and TRBJ2-1; D gene ambiguous. V lost 4 bases to trimming and J lost 4 bases, with 11 bases between them. CDR3 length equals 14 residues. Germline CDR1 is MNHEY and CDR2 is SMNVEV (reference sequence). CDR3 region: CASSSSSWYNEQFF. The CDR3, as DNA: TGTGCCAGCAGTTCATCGAGCTGGTACAATGAGCAGTTCTTC.

This CDR3 reads CASTPLNTSPLHF. CDR3 sequence (DNA): TGTGCCAGCACCCCCCTAAATACGTCACCCCTCCACTTT. The chain uses TRBV7-2 and TRBJ1-6; D not certain. CDR3 length: 13 amino acids. The germline V gene encodes CDR1 SGHTA and CDR2 FQGNSA. Trimming left V 7 bases short and J 10 bases short, with 14 bases between.

The CDR3 sequence is CSGRTGLSTETEAFF. The CDR3 bases are TGCAGCGGCCGGACGGGACTATCAACGGAGACTGAAGCTTTCTTT. V usage is TRBV29-1 and J usage is TRBJ1-1, with D possibly being TRBD1 (5 bases). Germline assignment: CDR1 SQVTM and CDR2 ANQGSEA. Trimming removed 7 bases at V and 5 bases at J, with 23 bases between. The CDR3 has 15 residues.

This rearrangement joins TRBV10-1 to TRBJ2-7; a possible D gene is TRBD2 (6 bases). The CDR3 is made up of 15 amino acids. From germline, CDR1 is WNHNN and CDR2 SYGVQD (reference sequence). Deletions cut 7 bases from V and 0 bases from J, with 16 bases between. CDR3 loop: CASTIRDFSSYEQYF. The CDR3 nucleotides read TGCGCCAGCACTATCCGGGACTTCAGCTCCTACGAGCAGTACTTC.

The chain uses TRBV6-5 and TRBJ1-1; 11 bases align to TRBD1. This CDR3 has 14 residues. Trimming at V came to 9 bases and at J to 1 base, leaving 4 bases not matched to a gene. Germline loops: CDR1 MNHEY, CDR2 SVGAGI. The CDR3 reads CASGTGGTNTEAFF. CDR3 in DNA: TGTGCCAGTGGGACAGGGGGAACGAACACTGAAGCTTTCTTT.

The chain employs TRBV9 and TRBJ2-1, with TRBD2 identical over 7 bases. V shed 3 bases and J 8 bases; nucleotides not matched to a gene: 8. The CDR3 has 14 amino acids. Germline CDR1 reads SGDLS; CDR2 reads YYNGEE. The CDR3 DNA follows: TGTGCCAGCAGCGGCCGCGGGAGTGGGGATGAGCAGTTCTTC. This encodes CASSGRGSGDEQFF.

The J gene is TRBJ1-5, the V gene TRBV20-1, with 9 nucleotides matching TRBD1. CDR1 is DFQATT and CDR2 is SNEGSKA in the germline V gene (reference sequence). There are 16 residues in the CDR3. After removal of 3 bases from V and 6 bases from J, the junction contained 12 bases not matched to a gene. The CDR3 region is CSASVQGAFFSQPQHF. In DNA, the CDR3 is TGCAGTGCTAGTGTACAGGGGGCTTTTTTTAGTCAGCCCCAGCATTTT.

This sequence joins TRBV4-3 and TRBJ1-2; D gene uncertain. CDR1 LGHNA and CDR2 YSLEER come from the germline V gene. The CDR3 contains 14 residues. V lost 3 bases and J 2 bases, leaving 10 bases between the germline ends. The CDR3 DNA sequence: TGCGCCAGCAGCCACGACCCGGGGAACTATGGCTACACCTTC. Translation gives CASSHDPGNYGYTF.